The 9 T cell receptor beta chains reported below all come from one sample, sequenced in a study of cytomegalovirus exposure and HLA in healthy donors. Primers for the PCR totalled 60 Vbeta and 13 Jbeta. Some clones are missing from TCRdb's copy, which holds only in-frame ones; the method was immunoSEQ multiplex PCR. The sample has approximately 90,000 clones, 60% to 80% seen once; the top ten hold around 3.4%. Sequencing was carried out using PBMCs. These receptors were obtained from a man under 40 in good health and CMV-seronegative.

This clone has just a few counts. The chain recombines TRBV4-1 with TRBJ2-7; tentative D call: TRBD1 (5 bases). The CDR3 totals 13 residues. V was pared by 3 bases and J by 6 bases, with 12 bases between. Germline V lookup: CDR1 MGHRA, CDR2 YSYEKL. The CDR3 region has the DNA TGCGCCAGCAGCCAGGAGACAGTGGGCGAGCAGTACTTC. As protein: CASSQETVGEQYF.

The chain employs TRBV19 and TRBJ2-2; weak D call: TRBD1 (6 bases). V lost 8 bases and J 6 bases, leaving 19 bases between the germline ends. Germline CDR1 and CDR2: LNHDA and SQIVND (reference sequence). This CDR3 contains 15 residues. CDR3 bases: TGTGCCAGTGACGACGGGACCGGACAGCCCGGGGAGCTGTTTTTT. Amino acids: CASDDGTGQPGELFF.

This clone was counted only a few times. The rearrangement uses TRBV2 and TRBJ2-3; no clear D. V dropped 5 bases and J dropped 4 bases, with 10 bases sitting between them. From germline, CDR1 is SNHLY and CDR2 FYNNEI. This CDR3 has 13 residues. The CDR3 here is CASSIEQADTQYF. As DNA, the CDR3 is TGTGCCAGCAGTATAGAGCAGGCAGATACGCAGTATTTT.

The chain combines TRBV5-1 with TRBJ2-5; maybe TRBD2 (5 bases). This CDR3 comprises 14 residues. Trimming shortened V by 1 base and J by 3 bases, and 10 bases separated the two germline ends. Germline CDR1 reads SGHRS; CDR2 reads YFSETQ. The CDR3 protein is CASSLNPGKETQYF. The CDR3 nucleotides read TGCGCCAGCAGCTTGAACCCGGGGAAAGAGACCCAGTACTTC.

This clone was counted only a few times. This chain connects TRBV6-1 to TRBJ1-4, with 7 bases identical to TRBD1. There are 15 residues in the CDR3. V dropped 6 bases and J dropped 14; count of bases not matched to a gene: 18. Per germline, CDR1 MNHNS and CDR2 SASEGT. The CDR3 sequence: CASSLLGQSNFILFF. CDR3 sequence (DNA): TGTGCCAGCAGCCTACTGGGACAGAGTAATTTTATTCTGTTTTTT.

The chain links TRBV2 to TRBJ2-3, with D possibly matching TRBD1 (6 bases). Germline-derived CDR1 and CDR2 are SNHLY and FYNNEI. Trimming took 6 bases from V and 2 from J, leaving 12 bases between them. The CDR3 runs 14 residues. CDR3 residues: CASRLQGTTDTQYF. In DNA form, the CDR3 reads TGTGCCAGCAGACTACAGGGTACCACAGATACGCAGTATTTT. Looking up the rest from reference TRBV2 and TRBJ2-3 gives the full variable domain: EPEVTQTPSHQVTQMGQEVILRCVPISNHLYFYWYRQILGQKVEFLVSFYNNEISEKSEIFDDQFSVERPDGSNFTLKIRSTKLEDSAMYFCASRLQGTTDTQYFGPGTRLTVL.

This clone was seen just once. This chain links TRBV19 with TRBJ1-1; 10 bases fit TRBD1. This CDR3 spans 12 amino acids. Trimming removed 8 bases from V and 11 bases from J; junction bases left unmatched: 8. Germline CDR1 LNHDA, CDR2 SQIVND (reference sequence). This chain's CDR3 is CASSPGTGDAFF. The CDR3 DNA follows: TGTGCCAGTTCCCCCGGGACAGGGGATGCTTTCTTT.

The chain employs TRBV7-6 and TRBJ2-5, with 10 nucleotides matching TRBD1. The V and J ends lost 4 bases and 5 bases, in that order; junction bases with no gene match: 7. The CDR3 totals 15 residues. The germline V gene has CDR1 SGHVS and CDR2 FNYEAQ. CDR3 sequence: CASSSGQGQGETQYF. DNA for the CDR3: TGTGCCAGCAGCTCGGGACAGGGGCAGGGGGAGACCCAGTACTTC.

The chain has TRBV5-1 and TRBJ2-3, with 12 bases lining up with TRBD2. Per germline, CDR1 SGHRS and CDR2 YFSETQ. V dropped 0 bases and J dropped 0; count of bases not matched to a gene: 8. The CDR3 has 19 amino acids. The CDR3 nucleotides are TGCGCCAGCAGCTTGGCCCTTACTAGCGGGGGGTTAAGCACAGATACGCAGTATTTT. Its protein is CASSLALTSGGLSTDTQYF.